Listed below are T cell receptor beta chains from one sample, sequenced in a study of OX40 agonist ivuxolimab in advanced cancers. Profiled with immunoSEQ multiplex PCR; TCRdb holds only in-frame clones, not every one. The data contain some 80,000 clones, more than 90% of them seen just once; the ten biggest clones take up 4% to 5%. Sequenced here: CD4+ or CD8+ T cells sorted from blood, sampled in a trial of the OX40 agonist ivuxolimab. These receptors came from an adult with an advanced solid tumor such as melanoma, head and neck, liver or kidney cancer. Each CDR3 is given with its conserved first and last residue. Fields, in order: V gene, J gene, D gene, CDR3 length, clone size, CDR3 DNA, CDR3 protein. The D gene is left open where the match is weak. Clone size appears in some rows only: once, few, many, or a class for an expanded clone.

TRBV4-3	TRBJ2-2	.	15	.	TGCGCCAGCAGCCAAGAGGGCCCTTTGTCCGGGGAGCTGTTTTTT	CASSQEGPLSGELFF
TRBV7-2	TRBJ1-5	.	14	.	TGTGCCAGCAGCTACCAGACAGGAGCTCAGCCCCAGCATTTT	CASSYQTGAQPQHF
TRBV5-1	TRBJ2-3	TRBD2	16	.	TGCGCCAGCAGCTGGGGGTGGGCTAGCGGAACAGATACGCAGTATTTT	CASSWGWASGTDTQYF
TRBV15	TRBJ2-1	.	15	.	TGTGCCACCAGCAGAGGGGCTAGGACCTACAATGAGCAGTTCTTC	CATSRGARTYNEQFF
TRBV5-3	TRBJ2-7	.	14	.	TGTGCCAGAAGCCTGGGGGTCGTACCCTACGAGCAGTACTTC	CARSLGVVPYEQYF
TRBV28	TRBJ1-5	TRBD1	17	.	TGTGCCAGCAGTTTGGGGACAGGGAATGTGGGCAATCAGCCCCAGCATTTT	CASSLGTGNVGNQPQHF
TRBV19	TRBJ2-1	TRBD2	16	.	TGTGCCAGTAGTAGCTCCGGGACTAGCGGGAACAATGAGCAGTTCTTC	CASSSSGTSGNNEQFF
TRBV28	TRBJ2-3	.	15	.	TGTGCCAGCAGTCCAACAGGGAGTAGCACAGATACGCAGTATTTT	CASSPTGSSTDTQYF
TRBV7-2	TRBJ2-2	.	11	.	TGTGCCAGCAGCCGGGACGGGGAGCTGTTTTTT	CASSRDGELFF
TRBV9	TRBJ2-6	.	18	.	TGTGCCAGCAGCCCCCGGGGCGGTAGGGATGCTGGGGCCAACGTCCTGACTTTC	CASSPRGGRDAGANVLTF
TRBV19	TRBJ2-1	TRBD2	15	.	TGTGCCAGTAGTTCTCGACTAGCGGGAGGGGATGAGCAGTTCTTC	CASSSRLAGGDEQFF
TRBV25-1	TRBJ2-5	.	13	.	TGTGCCAGCAGTGGACCCGGGACTTCCAAGGGGTACTTC	CASSGPGTSKGYF
TRBV10-3	TRBJ2-2	.	14	.	TGTGCCATCAATGGCAGGGCGAACACCGGGGAGCTGTTTTTT	CAINGRANTGELFF
TRBV7-3	TRBJ2-7	.	14	.	TGTGCCAGCAGCTTATTTCCCTCGGAGGGCGAGCAGTACTTC	CASSLFPSEGEQYF
TRBV7-2	TRBJ1-5	.	15	.	TGTGCCAGCAGCCCTGGTGGAATAGGCAATCAGCCCCAGCATTTT	CASSPGGIGNQPQHF
TRBV6-1	TRBJ1-5	.	15	once	TGTGCCAGCAGCCTCGACAGGAATAGCAATCAGCCCCAGCATTTT	CASSLDRNSNQPQHF
TRBV4-3	TRBJ2-7	.	17	.	TGCGCCAGCAGCCAAGATACGGGGGGCGCGCTCTACTACGAGCAGTACTTC	CASSQDTGGALYYEQYF
TRBV28	TRBJ1-1	.	16	.	TGTGCCAGCAGCCGGGACCCCTTTTGGGGTAACACTGAAGCTTTCTTT	CASSRDPFWGNTEAFF
TRBV29-1	TRBJ2-7	TRBD1	12	.	TGCAGCGTTTACAGGGGGCGAGACGAGCAGTACTTC	CSVYRGRDEQYF
TRBV6-1	TRBJ2-1	.	13	.	TGTGCCAGCAGTGAAGCGGATGTAAATGAGCAGTTCTTC	CASSEADVNEQFF
TRBV5-4	TRBJ2-5	TRBD1	13	.	TGTGCCAGCAGCCTCACAGGGGGCGAGACCCAGTACTTC	CASSLTGGETQYF
TRBV5-1	TRBJ2-7	TRBD2	15	.	TGCGCCAGCAGAGCCGGGGGGACTAGCGTCTCCGAGCAGTACTTC	CASRAGGTSVSEQYF
TRBV13	TRBJ1-1	.	17	.	TGTGCCAGCAGCTCCTGGGGAGGGGCGGGGATGAACACTGAAGCTTTCTTT	CASSSWGGAGMNTEAFF
TRBV19	TRBJ2-4	TRBD1	15	.	TGTGCCAGTAGTATTACCGGGACAGGGGTAAACATTCAGTACTTC	CASSITGTGVNIQYF
TRBV19	TRBJ1-3	.	15	.	TGTGCCAGTAGTTCCGTTGGTGCCGGAATTGGCACCATATATTTT	CASSSVGAGIGTIYF
TRBV4-2	TRBJ2-2	TRBD2	15	.	TGTGCCAGCCGGGGACTAGCGGTCAACACCGGGGAGCTGTTTTTT	CASRGLAVNTGELFF
TRBV5-8	TRBJ1-5	TRBD1	14	.	TGTGCCAGCAGCCTCGGACAGGGAAGGGAGCCCCAGCATTTT	CASSLGQGREPQHF
TRBV11-3	TRBJ1-6	.	14	.	TGTGCCAGCAGTCCATCTGGGGGGCCTTCACCCCTCCACTTT	CASSPSGGPSPLHF
TRBV7-9	TRBJ2-3	.	13	.	TGTGCCAGCAGCTTAGGAGACACAGATACGCAGTATTTT	CASSLGDTDTQYF
TRBV19	TRBJ1-5	.	14	.	TGTGCCAGTACGGCTAGGGAAAGCAATCAGCCCCAGCATTTT	CASTARESNQPQHF
TRBV6-1	TRBJ1-3	.	14	.	TGTGCCAGCACCGATGCAGGGGCTGGAAACACCATATATTTT	CASTDAGAGNTIYF
TRBV7-8	TRBJ2-3	.	15	.	TGTGCCAGCAGCTTGCTGGGACAAAGAGCAGATACGCAGTATTTT	CASSLLGQRADTQYF
TRBV9	TRBJ2-5	.	14	.	TGTGCCAGCAGCTCCGGGCCCAGAGGAGAGACCCAGTACTTC	CASSSGPRGETQYF
TRBV28	TRBJ2-7	.	13	.	TGTGCCAGCAGTTTATTGCTGGAAGGCGAGCAGTACTTC	CASSLLLEGEQYF
TRBV5-4	TRBJ1-2	.	13	.	TGTGCCAGCAGCTTGCAGGGAAGCTATGGCTACACCTTC	CASSLQGSYGYTF
TRBV11-2	TRBJ2-3	TRBD1	14	.	TGTGCCAGCAGCTGGGACAGAGGCACAGATACGCAGTATTTT	CASSWDRGTDTQYF
TRBV6-5	TRBJ1-5	.	12	.	TGTGCCAGCTCAAACCCAAATCAGCCCCAGCATTTT	CASSNPNQPQHF